These 9 T cell receptor beta chains originate from one sample sequenced in a study of T cells after posttransplantation cyclophosphamide. The repertoire was sequenced with immunoSEQ multiplex PCR; TCRdb's copy has only in-frame clones and lacks some. Observed are more than 35,000 clones, no singletons, with the top ten taking roughly 2.5%. The sequencing input was PBMCs. These receptors all come from a middle-aged man in good health, CMV-negative, and a related stem cell transplant donor.

The sample holds many counts of this clone. CDR3 DNA: TGTGCCAGCTCAACGGGAGACAGGGGAGGTTACGAGCAGTACTTC. Translation: CASSTGDRGGYEQYF. V usage is TRBV18 and J usage is TRBJ2-7; 8 bases agree with TRBD1. This CDR3 is built from 15 residues. CDR1 and CDR2 from the germline V gene are KGHSH and LQKENI. V lost 5 bases, J lost 4 bases, and 10 bases stayed unmatched.

There are many counts of this clone. The DNA of the CDR3 is TGTGCCTGGAGTCCCTTGGCGGGCGACTACAATGAGCAGTTCTTC. Its protein product is CAWSPLAGDYNEQFF. The chain has TRBV30 and TRBJ2-1; TRBD2 might be the D (5 bases). The V end lost 2 bases, the J end lost 3 bases, and 14 bases lay between the germline ends. CDR1 is GTSNPN, CDR2 SVGIG, per germline (reference sequence). There are 15 residues in the CDR3.

The chain uses TRBV9 and TRBJ2-5; 11 bases are a match to TRBD2. Germline V gene data show CDR1 as SGDLS and CDR2 as YYNGEE. V shed 3 bases, J shed 2 bases, and the junction held 3 bases outside the gene matches. The CDR3 is 15 amino acids. The chain's CDR3 is CASSGGLAVQETQYF. The CDR3 DNA follows: TGTGCCAGCAGCGGGGGACTAGCGGTACAAGAGACCCAGTACTTC.

At least ten counts were recorded for this clone. The chain carries TRBV19 and TRBJ1-1, with unresolved D. The CDR3 loop spans 10 amino acids. Germline V CDR1 and CDR2: LNHDA, SQIVND (reference sequence). V was cut by 7 bases and J by 10 bases, with 10 bases left in between. The CDR3 DNA follows: TGTGCCAGTATGAGGAAAGGAGCTTTCTTT. The encoded protein is CASMRKGAFF. Complete variable domain (other parts from reference TRBV19 and TRBJ1-1): DGGITQSPKYLFRKEGQNVTLSCEQNLNHDAMYWYRQDPGQGLRLIYYSQIVNDFQKGDIAEGYSVSREKKESFPLTVTSAQKNPTAFYLCASMRKGAFFGQGTRLTVV.

This clone was seen repeatedly, ten times or more. The V and J genes are TRBV2 and TRBJ1-1; TRBD1 matches at 9 bases. Germline V gives CDR1 SNHLY, CDR2 FYNNEI. This CDR3 is 17 amino acids long. The V and J ends lost 6 bases and 3 bases, in that order; junction bases with no gene match: 14. In nucleotides, the CDR3 is TGTGCCAGCAGCCGCCTGGGACAGGGTATCGTTGACACTGAAGCTTTCTTT. Translation gives CASSRLGQGIVDTEAFF.

The V gene is TRBV7-8, the J gene TRBJ2-5; D possibly corresponds to TRBD2 (5 bases). The J call may be wrong; the DNA end is better matched by TRBJ2-7. The germline V gene has CDR1 SGHVS and CDR2 FQNEAQ. This CDR3 is 17 amino acids long. The chain's CDR3 is CASSTNNGPGSSYEQYF. DNA for the CDR3: TGTGCCAGCAGCACAAATAATGGGCCGGGGAGCTCCTACGAGCAGTACTTC.

This clone occurred many times. CDR3 DNA: TGCGCCAGCAGCCAGACGGGGGGATGGACTGAAGCTTTCTTT. It yields the protein CASSQTGGWTEAFF. The V gene is TRBV4-1, the J gene TRBJ1-1, with a weak D call TRBD1 (5 bases). Trimming left V 3 bases short and J 5 bases short, with 13 bases between. This CDR3 comprises 14 residues. Germline CDR1 is MGHRA and CDR2 is YSYEKL.

This clone was seen ten or more times. The rearrangement joins TRBV7-9 to TRBJ1-6, with 8 bases that match TRBD1. CDR1 is SEHNR and CDR2 is FQNEAQ in the germline V gene (reference sequence). The CDR3 length is 14 residues. The trim removed 0 bases at V and 13 bases at J, leaving 5 bases unmatched. Written as DNA, the CDR3 is TGTGCCAGCAGCTTAGCGGGGACAGGAAGGCCCCTCCACTTT. Protein: CASSLAGTGRPLHF.

The J gene is TRBJ2-7, the V gene TRBV12-5, with a weak D call TRBD1 (5 bases). Trimming left V 1 base short and J 0 bases short, with 10 bases between. This CDR3 contains 15 residues. Germline CDR1 reads LGHNT; CDR2 reads FRNRAP. The CDR3 protein is CASGLGQGFSYEQYF. For the CDR3, the DNA is TGTGCTAGTGGTTTGGGGCAGGGTTTCTCCTACGAGCAGTACTTC.